The entry that follows covers one TCR beta chain sequence. This entry belongs to a study of blood T cell repertoires in COVID-19. Study summary: Sites in the United States, Italy and Spain provided acute and convalescent COVID-19 samples. PBMCs, B-cell-depleted T cells, or T cells were the source of the cDNA or gDNA that made up the material.

Original methodology: Scientists estimated how many nucleated cells there were by amplifying reference gene primers. Libraries were prepared by immunoSEQ multiplex PCR; TCRdb keeps only in-frame clonotypes and omits some of them. That table furnishes V, J and clone size, whereas the DNA furnished D and trimming. The sample includes approximately 210,000 clones, 82% of them seen just once. The specimen was peripheral blood. This TCR came from a woman aged 40-49 years with acute or convalescent COVID-19.

CDR3 sequence reads: CSVASGGAYEQYF. The CDR3 DNA reads as TGCAGCGTTGCTAGCGGGGGAGCCTACGAGCAGTACTTC. The rearrangement links TRBV29-1 to TRBJ2-7; 10 bases line up with TRBD2. Germline values: CDR1 SQVTM, CDR2 ANQGSEA. The CDR3 has 13 residues. The ends lost 4 bases at V and 2 bases at J; junction bases unmatched: 2.